Presented here are 23 T cell receptor beta chains from one specimen sequenced in a study of T cells in Graves' hyperthyroidism and ophthalmopathy. RNA transcripts were the template for amplifying TCR beta CDR3 regions. An initial round of RT-PCR targeting the TCR CDR3 relied on the HTBI primer set. MiXCR was run by TCRdb on the multiplex PCR reads, yielding one entry per CDR3 protein. The table lists around 700,000 distinct CDR3 sequences, around 20% of them singletons. Input material: blood. The receptors derive from a woman aged 45-59 years with Graves' hyperthyroidism that later progressed to Graves' ophthalmopathy.

This clonotype showed up just a few times. J is TRBJ1-1 and V is TRBV11-2; TRBD1 matches at 8 bases. The CDR3 has 17 residues. V lost 4 bases, J lost 0 bases, and 10 bases stayed unmatched. Germline values: CDR1 SGHAT, CDR2 FQNNGV. Written as DNA, the CDR3 is TGTGCCAGCAGCTGGGGGGTCTCAGGGGGCCTGAACACTGAAGCTTTCTTT. Amino acid sequence: CASSWGVSGGLNTEAFF. The complete variable domain, with remaining parts taken from reference TRBV11-2 and TRBJ1-1, reads EAGVAQSPRYKIIEKRQSVAFWCNPISGHATLYWYQQILGQGPKLLIQFQNNGVVDDSQLPKDRFSAERLKGVDSTLKIQPAKLEDSAVYLCASSWGVSGGLNTEAFFGQGTRLTVV.

V usage is TRBV24-1 and J usage is TRBJ2-2, with 11 bases matching TRBD1. Germline-derived CDR1 and CDR2 are KGHDR and SFDVKD. V trimming: 4 bases; J trimming: 0 bases; junction bases outside the gene matches: 9. This CDR3 is 19 amino acids long. CDR3 protein: CATSDLDRGRAANTGELFF. DNA of the CDR3: TGTGCCACCAGTGACTTGGACAGGGGGCGCGCGGCGAACACCGGGGAGCTGTTTTTT.

The rearrangement uses TRBV6-2 or TRBV6-3 and TRBJ2-3; 10 nucleotides match TRBD2. Per the germline V gene, CDR1 is MNHEY and CDR2 is SVGEGT. The CDR3 runs to 17 residues. V shed 0 bases, J shed 4 bases, and the junction held 7 bases outside the gene matches. CDR3 coding DNA: TGTGCCAGCAGTTACTCGAACGAACTAGCGGGGCCAGATACGCAGTATTTT. Translation: CASSYSNELAGPDTQYF.

The table lists this clonotype with many counts. The chain uses TRBV5-1 and TRBJ1-1, with 8 bases aligning to TRBD1. The CDR3 runs 16 residues. With V trimmed by 2 bases and J by 1 base, 7 bases remained unmatched. Germline V gives CDR1 SGHRS, CDR2 YFSETQ. The CDR3 loop reads CASSFGQGARNTEAFF. DNA of the CDR3: TGCGCCAGCAGCTTTGGGCAGGGGGCAAGGAACACTGAAGCTTTCTTT. The full variable domain, with the rest looked up from reference TRBV5-1 and TRBJ1-1, is KAGVTQTPRYLIKTRGQQVTLSCSPISGHRSVSWYQQTPGQGLQFLFEYFSETQRNKGNFPGRFSGRQFSNSRSEMNVSTLELGDSALYLCASSFGQGARNTEAFFGQGTRLTVV.

This clonotype was recorded at least ten times. The chain combines TRBV6-1 with TRBJ1-4; possible D gene TRBD1, 6 bases. Germline V CDR1 and CDR2: MNHNS, SASEGT. The V end lost 5 bases, the J end lost 7 bases, and 14 bases lay between the germline ends. The CDR3 contains 14 residues. CDR3 nucleotides: TGTGCCAGCAGTTCGGGGGGCGTCGCTGAAAAACTGTTTTTT. The encoded protein is CASSSGGVAEKLFF.

The V gene is TRBV2, the J gene TRBJ1-4; the D gene is possibly TRBD1 (5 bases). Germline CDR1 and CDR2: SNHLY and FYNNEI. CDR3 length equals 14 residues. V was trimmed by 6 bases and J by 0 bases, leaving 8 bases between them. CDR3 sequence: CASRGTSTNEKLFF. The CDR3 DNA reads TGTGCCAGCAGGGGGACGTCAACTAATGAAAAACTGTTTTTT.

The chain couples TRBV5-1 to TRBJ2-5; D not certain. Trimming shortened V by 1 base and J by 5 bases, and 3 bases separated the two germline ends. This CDR3 has 11 amino acids. In germline, CDR1 is SGHRS, CDR2 YFSETQ. CDR3 sequence (DNA): TGCGCCAGCAGCTTGATGGAGACCCAGTACTTC. This encodes CASSLMETQYF.

Worth noting for this clonotype: A single base separates this from a much larger clone, so it may be a read error. CDR3 DNA sequence: TGCGCCAGCAGCTTGGTACGGACGAGCACCGGGGAGCTGTTTTTT. It yields the protein CASSLVRTSTGELFF. The chain joins TRBV5-1 to TRBJ2-2, with no clear D. With 0 bases removed from V and 4 bases from J, the gap between germline ends came to 10 bases. Germline CDR1 and CDR2: SGHRS and YFSETQ. This CDR3 is 15 amino acids long.

There are many counts of this clonotype. V is TRBV11-2 and J is TRBJ2-1, with no clear D. This CDR3 is built from 14 residues. CDR1 and CDR2 from the germline V gene are SGHAT and FQNNGV. Deletions cut 6 bases from V and 4 bases from J, with 13 bases between. As DNA, the CDR3 is TGTGCCAGCAGGTGGGCCCCGAATTACAATGAGCAGTTCTTC. This encodes CASRWAPNYNEQFF.

This clonotype appeared a few times. The chain combines TRBV6-1 with TRBJ1-6; D remains ambiguous. The CDR3 contains 15 residues. From germline, CDR1 is MNHNS and CDR2 SASEGT. The ends were cut back, 6 bases at V and 7 bases at J, with 16 bases in the middle. This CDR3 reads CASRAQPLGNSPLHF. The CDR3 DNA sequence: TGTGCCAGCAGGGCCCAGCCCTTGGGGAATTCACCCCTCCACTTT.

A remark on this clonotype: This sequence may be a read error, since a much larger clone differs from it by one base. The rearrangement links TRBV2 to TRBJ2-1, with 11 bases matching TRBD2. The better agreement between TRBJ2-7 and the DNA end casts doubt on the J call. The CDR3 totals 14 residues. From germline, CDR1 is SNHLY and CDR2 FYNNEI. The CDR3 reads CASRGLAVGNEQYF. Written as DNA, the CDR3 is TGTGCCAGCAGGGGACTAGCGGTGGGAAATGAGCAGTACTTC.

This clonotype has a count of ten or more. The rearrangement uses TRBV20-1 and TRBJ2-3, with TRBD2 identical over 7 bases. Germline CDR1 reads DFQATT; CDR2 reads SNEGSKA (reference sequence). The CDR3 totals 17 residues. The J segment lost 3 bases and the V segment lost 4 bases, leaving 16 bases of the junction unmatched. The CDR3 loop is CSATSSTSGERTDTQYF. The CDR3 region has the DNA TGCAGTGCTACCTCCTCGACCAGCGGGGAGAGGACAGATACGCAGTATTTT.

A few counts support this clonotype. This chain uses TRBV6-5 with TRBJ1-3; tentatively, D is TRBD1 (5 bases). The germline V gene has CDR1 MNHEY and CDR2 SVGAGI. The V end was cut by 0 bases, the J end by 6 bases, with 9 bases between. This CDR3 region has 14 residues. The CDR3 loop is CASSYSPGPNTIYF. In DNA, the CDR3 is TGTGCCAGCAGTTACTCGCCAGGGCCAAACACCATATATTTT.

This clonotype turned up a few times. The rearrangement links TRBV19 to TRBJ1-1; TRBD1 might be the D (6 bases). CDR3 size: 13 residues. V was trimmed by 10 bases and J by 6 bases, leaving 18 bases between them. Germline CDR1 is LNHDA and CDR2 is SQIVND (reference sequence). In DNA, the CDR3 is TGTGCCACCAAGGGACAAAGGATCCCTGAAGCTTTCTTT. Its protein is CATKGQRIPEAFF. Full variable domain (missing parts from reference TRBV19 and TRBJ1-1): DGGITQSPKYLFRKEGQNVTLSCEQNLNHDAMYWYRQDPGQGLRLIYYSQIVNDFQKGDIAEGYSVSREKKESFPLTVTSAQKNPTAFYLCATKGQRIPEAFFGQGTRLTVV.

This clonotype was seen repeatedly, ten times or more. The chain carries TRBV12-5 and TRBJ2-3; no clear D gene. This CDR3 region has 12 residues. CDR1 and CDR2 (germline): LGHNT, FRNRAP. Trimming shortened V by 7 bases and J by 1 base, and 6 bases separated the two germline ends. This CDR3 is CASAVGTDTQYF. CDR3 coding DNA: TGTGCTAGTGCGGTCGGCACAGATACGCAGTATTTT.

Many counts were recorded for this clonotype. The V gene is TRBV6-5, the J gene TRBJ1-1, with D possibly being TRBD1 (6 bases). V lost 2 bases, J lost 2 bases, and 15 bases lay in between. Germline lookup yields CDR1 MNHEY and CDR2 SVGAGI. The CDR3 length is 16 residues. The CDR3 coding sequence is TGTGCCAGCAGTTACAAACCCGGACAGCTCAACACTGAAGCTTTCTTT. Residues: CASSYKPGQLNTEAFF.

About this clonotype itself: Since a much larger clone is just one base distant, this may be a read error. The CDR3 here is CASTQGNTEAFF. As DNA, the CDR3 is TGTGCCAGCACCCAGGGGAACACTGAAGCTTTCTTT. The rearrangement uses TRBV12-3 or TRBV12-4 and TRBJ1-1, with TRBD1 as a possible D gene (5 bases). The CDR3 contains 12 residues. V was pared by 7 bases and J by 1 base, with 7 bases between.

This clonotype was recorded a few times. CDR3 sequence: CSAETGSYGYTF. The CDR3 coding sequence is TGCAGCGCAGAGACAGGGAGCTATGGCTACACCTTC. V is TRBV29-1 and J is TRBJ1-2; 7 bases are shared with TRBD1. The V gene's germline CDR1 is SQVTM and CDR2 ANQGSEA. V lost 7 bases and J lost 4; bases outside the gene matches: 6. The CDR3 sequence is 12 residues long. Full variable domain (outside the CDR3, taken from reference TRBV29-1 and TRBJ1-2): SAVISQKPSRDICQRGTSLTIQCQVDSQVTMMFWYRQQPGQSLTLIATANQGSEATYESGFVIDKFPISRPNLTFSTLTVSNMSPEDSSIYLCSAETGSYGYTFGSGTRLTVV.

This clonotype came up many times. This chain connects TRBV18 to TRBJ1-1; D possibly corresponds to TRBD1 (6 bases). V was shortened by 0 bases and J by 3 bases, with 11 bases between the two germline ends. CDR1 is KGHSH, CDR2 LQKENI, per germline. CDR3 size: 15 residues. The CDR3 spells CASSPPRGEDTEAFF. The CDR3 DNA reads TGTGCCAGCTCACCACCAAGGGGGGAGGACACTGAAGCTTTCTTT.

V and J are TRBV29-1 and TRBJ2-2; 10 nucleotides match TRBD1. V was pared by 6 bases and J by 1 base, with 5 bases of the junction left unmatched. The germline V gene has CDR1 SQVTM and CDR2 ANQGSEA. The CDR3 is 15 residues long. The CDR3 DNA reads as TGCAGCGTGACCGGGACAGGGGAGAACACCGGGGAGCTGTTTTTT. Its translation is CSVTGTGENTGELFF.

This chain connects TRBV5-1 to TRBJ1-2; possible D gene TRBD1, 5 bases. Germline lookup yields CDR1 SGHRS and CDR2 YFSETQ. The CDR3 totals 13 residues. V lost 3 bases, J lost 2 bases, and 8 bases lay in between. CDR3 in DNA: TGCGCCAGCAGCTCCGGACACAACTATGGCTACACCTTC. This translates into CASSSGHNYGYTF.

The gene calls are TRBV11-2 and TRBJ2-1; 8 bases line up with TRBD1. Germline-derived CDR1 and CDR2 are SGHAT and FQNNGV. There are 15 residues in the CDR3. The ends lost 6 bases at V and 10 bases at J; junction bases unmatched: 14. The CDR3: CASRGQGPMSWEQFF. The DNA for the CDR3 is TGTGCCAGCAGAGGACAGGGCCCAATGTCATGGGAGCAGTTCTTC.

This clonotype was counted ten times or more. The genes are TRBV11-2 and TRBJ2-5; 8 bases agree with TRBD2. With 6 bases clipped from V and 2 bases from J, the junction kept 8 bases outside the gene matches. The length of the CDR3 is 15 residues. Germline-derived CDR1 and CDR2 are SGHAT and FQNNGV. As DNA, the CDR3 is TGTGCCAGCAGGATAAGTAGCGGGGTTCAAGAGACCCAGTACTTC. Translating gives CASRISSGVQETQYF.